This T cell receptor (beta chain) was recovered during a study of molecular identifiers for immune sequencing clone quantification. Study-level findings and limits: Jurkat TCR RNA spiked in from one cell could reportedly be detected among some 1 million naive cells.

This clonotype was counted many times. Its antigen remains unknown. Trimming shortened V by 4 bases and J by 0 bases, and 15 bases separated the two germline ends. Germline V gives CDR1 SGHRS, CDR2 YFSETQ. This CDR3 comprises 16 residues. TCRdb independently ran MiXCR on the PCR reads; one entry per CDR3 protein. The sample yields approximately 500,000 distinct CDR3 sequences, 20% to 25% seen once. This clonotype was sampled from a human donor in good health. Some libraries in this study had Jurkat cell RNA spiked in. V gene TRBV5-1 combines with J gene TRBJ2-3, with no clear D. Sequencing was done on a sample of naive CD8+ T cells from blood, with Jurkat cell RNA spiked in. The sample's subset: FACS-sorted CD8+CD4-CCR7+CD45RA+ naive T cells. The CDR3 reads CASSVGVVESTDTQYF. The CDR3 DNA reads as TGCGCCAGCAGCGTTGGCGTCGTGGAGAGCACAGATACGCAGTATTTT. The full variable domain, with the rest looked up from reference TRBV5-1 and TRBJ2-3, is KAGVTQTPRYLIKTRGQQVTLSCSPISGHRSVSWYQQTPGQGLQFLFEYFSETQRNKGNFPGRFSGRQFSNSRSEMNVSTLELGDSALYLCASSVGVVESTDTQYFGPGTRLTVL.